A selection of T cell receptor beta chains follows, all from one sample in a study of T cells after yellow fever vaccination. TCRdb re-derived calls from the 5' RACE reads in MiXCR, one entry per CDR3 protein. The table records about 340,000 distinct CDR3 sequences, around 12% of them present only once. This specimen consisted of CD4+ T cells sorted from PBMCs, obtained 15 days after the yellow fever booster vaccination. The source is a man aged 18 to 30 who received the YFV17D yellow fever vaccine. Each CDR3 is given with its conserved first and last residue. The order of the fields is clone size, V gene, D gene, J gene, CDR3 protein, CDR3 DNA. The D gene is left open where the match is weak. Size values are once, few and many counts, or a class for expanded clones, and some rows have none.

abundance: .; v_gene: TRBV6-1; d_gene: TRBD1; j_gene: TRBJ1-6; CDR3aa: CASSEAFRGGITLHF; CDR3nt: TGTGCCAGCAGTGAAGCTTTCAGGGGGGGTATCACCCTCCACTTT
abundance: many; v_gene: TRBV14; d_gene: TRBD1; j_gene: TRBJ1-4; CDR3aa: CASSRGQGEKLFF; CDR3nt: TGTGCCAGCAGCAGGGGACAGGGTGAAAAACTGTTTTTT
abundance: few; v_gene: TRBV6-6; d_gene: .; j_gene: TRBJ1-1; CDR3aa: CVGEGNNGEAFF; CDR3nt: TGTGTAGGGGAGGGGAACAATGGTGAAGCTTTCTTT
abundance: .; v_gene: TRBV5-5; d_gene: .; j_gene: TRBJ1-1; CDR3aa: CASSSQGFGTEAFF; CDR3nt: TGTGCCAGCAGCTCCCAGGGATTTGGCACTGAAGCTTTCTTT
abundance: .; v_gene: TRBV6-5; d_gene: TRBD1; j_gene: TRBJ1-2; CDR3aa: CASSYSTTGVYGYTF; CDR3nt: TGTGCCAGCAGTTACTCCACGACAGGGGTCTATGGCTACACCTTC
abundance: .; v_gene: TRBV19; d_gene: .; j_gene: TRBJ2-3; CDR3aa: CASSKEGPRDTQYF; CDR3nt: TGTGCCAGTAGTAAGGAGGGCCCCAGGGATACGCAGTATTTT
abundance: few; v_gene: TRBV4-3; d_gene: .; j_gene: TRBJ2-3; CDR3aa: CASSQEGRSGGTDTQYF; CDR3nt: TGCGCCAGCAGCCAAGAGGGCCGCTCAGGGGGGACAGATACGCAGTATTTT
abundance: .; v_gene: TRBV7-2; d_gene: .; j_gene: TRBJ1-1; CDR3aa: CASSLVNRAEAFF; CDR3nt: TGTGCCAGCAGCTTAGTCAATCGAGCTGAAGCTTTCTTT
abundance: few; v_gene: TRBV12-3/TRBV12-4; d_gene: TRBD1; j_gene: TRBJ2-6; CDR3aa: CASSQLPTGGGRSGANVLTF; CDR3nt: TGTGCCAGCAGTCAACTCCCGACAGGGGGCGGGCGATCTGGGGCCAACGTCCTGACTTTC
abundance: many; v_gene: TRBV7-2; d_gene: .; j_gene: TRBJ2-2; CDR3aa: CASILTPRGGELFF; CDR3nt: TGTGCCAGCATCTTGACCCCGAGGGGCGGGGAGCTGTTTTTT
abundance: few; v_gene: TRBV20-1; d_gene: TRBD2; j_gene: TRBJ2-3; CDR3aa: CSARVQRGEADTQYF; CDR3nt: TGCAGTGCTAGAGTCCAGCGGGGGGAAGCAGATACGCAGTATTTT
abundance: .; v_gene: TRBV6-5; d_gene: .; j_gene: TRBJ2-5; CDR3aa: CASSSRDQETQYF; CDR3nt: TGTGCCAGCAGTTCTCGGGACCAAGAGACCCAGTACTTC
abundance: few; v_gene: TRBV2; d_gene: .; j_gene: TRBJ2-5; CDR3aa: CASTRGGEYQETQYF; CDR3nt: TGTGCCAGCACCCGCGGCGGGGAGTACCAAGAGACCCAGTACTTC
abundance: few; v_gene: TRBV10-3; d_gene: TRBD1; j_gene: TRBJ1-1; CDR3aa: CAISEQTGDTEAFF; CDR3nt: TGTGCCATCAGTGAGCAGACAGGGGACACTGAAGCTTTCTTT
abundance: .; v_gene: TRBV7-2; d_gene: .; j_gene: TRBJ2-1; CDR3aa: CASSLGLANNEQFF; CDR3nt: TGTGCCAGCAGCTTAGGGCTAGCAAACAATGAGCAGTTCTTC
abundance: .; v_gene: TRBV3-1; d_gene: TRBD1; j_gene: TRBJ1-2; CDR3aa: CASSQVIRGRGVYGYTF; CDR3nt: TGTGCCAGCAGCCAAGTTATCAGGGGGCGGGGAGTCTATGGCTACACCTTC
abundance: .; v_gene: TRBV19; d_gene: TRBD1; j_gene: TRBJ2-7; CDR3aa: CASSRDSLSYEQYF; CDR3nt: TGTGCCAGTAGCCGGGACAGTCTCTCCTACGAGCAGTACTTC
abundance: .; v_gene: TRBV20-1; d_gene: .; j_gene: TRBJ2-7; CDR3aa: CSARGAEQYF; CDR3nt: TGCAGTGCTAGAGGGGCCGAGCAGTACTTC
abundance: few; v_gene: TRBV9; d_gene: TRBD1; j_gene: TRBJ1-2; CDR3aa: CASSLTGRGYGYTF; CDR3nt: TGTGCCAGCAGCCTGACAGGGCGCGGCTATGGCTACACCTTC
abundance: few; v_gene: TRBV6-2/TRBV6-3; d_gene: .; j_gene: TRBJ2-2; CDR3aa: CASSLSPSVSTGELFF; CDR3nt: TGTGCCAGCAGTTTAAGCCCTAGCGTGAGCACCGGGGAGCTGTTTTTT
abundance: .; v_gene: TRBV6-6; d_gene: .; j_gene: TRBJ1-2; CDR3aa: CASSYYVGGYGGGNYGYTF; CDR3nt: TGTGCCAGCAGTTACTACGTCGGGGGGTACGGAGGGGGTAACTATGGCTACACCTTC
abundance: few; v_gene: TRBV10-3; d_gene: .; j_gene: TRBJ1-6; CDR3aa: CAISEAGAGVYNSPLHF; CDR3nt: TGTGCCATCAGTGAAGCGGGGGCAGGGGTCTATAATTCACCCCTCCACTTT
abundance: few; v_gene: TRBV7-8; d_gene: .; j_gene: TRBJ1-2; CDR3aa: CASSWGATGGYTF; CDR3nt: TGTGCCAGCAGCTGGGGGGCCACGGGTGGCTACACCTTC
abundance: few; v_gene: TRBV6-2/TRBV6-3; d_gene: .; j_gene: TRBJ2-2; CDR3aa: CASSPTRGRRGTGELFF; CDR3nt: TGTGCCAGCAGCCCTACCCGGGGTCGACGGGGGACCGGGGAGCTGTTTTTT
abundance: .; v_gene: TRBV24-1; d_gene: .; j_gene: TRBJ2-3; CDR3aa: CATTPGYADTQYF; CDR3nt: TGTGCCACCACTCCGGGGTACGCAGATACGCAGTATTTT
abundance: .; v_gene: TRBV2; d_gene: .; j_gene: TRBJ2-7; CDR3aa: CASSASEGATYEQYF; CDR3nt: TGTGCCAGCAGCGCCTCGGAGGGGGCGACGTACGAGCAGTACTTC
abundance: many; v_gene: TRBV28; d_gene: .; j_gene: TRBJ1-4; CDR3aa: CASRMSSATNEKLFF; CDR3nt: TGTGCCAGCAGGATGTCATCTGCAACTAATGAAAAACTGTTTTTT
abundance: .; v_gene: TRBV25-1; d_gene: .; j_gene: TRBJ1-1; CDR3aa: CASISPKGGGAEAFF; CDR3nt: TGTGCCAGCATCTCACCGAAGGGTGGAGGAGCTGAAGCTTTCTTT
abundance: .; v_gene: TRBV6-1; d_gene: .; j_gene: TRBJ2-5; CDR3aa: CASPRVPQETQYF; CDR3nt: TGTGCCAGCCCCCGAGTCCCCCAGGAGACCCAGTACTTC
abundance: few; v_gene: TRBV20-1; d_gene: .; j_gene: TRBJ2-7; CDR3aa: CSASRTPSSYEQYF; CDR3nt: TGCAGTGCTAGCCGGACTCCTAGCTCCTACGAGCAGTACTTC
abundance: .; v_gene: TRBV20-1; d_gene: .; j_gene: TRBJ1-4; CDR3aa: CSARDDTGTEKLFF; CDR3nt: TGCAGTGCTAGAGATGATACGGGCACTGAAAAACTGTTTTTT
abundance: few; v_gene: TRBV15; d_gene: .; j_gene: TRBJ2-5; CDR3aa: CATSRDLGDQETQYF; CDR3nt: TGTGCCACCAGCAGAGATCTGGGGGACCAAGAGACCCAGTACTTC
abundance: .; v_gene: TRBV20-1; d_gene: .; j_gene: TRBJ2-3; CDR3aa: CSARDAARSTDTQYF; CDR3nt: TGCAGTGCTAGAGATGCGGCGCGGAGCACAGATACGCAGTATTTT
abundance: .; v_gene: TRBV4-3; d_gene: .; j_gene: TRBJ2-1; CDR3aa: CASSQERGSGQPGEQFF; CDR3nt: TGCGCCAGCAGCCAAGAACGGGGTTCAGGACAGCCCGGGGAGCAGTTCTTC
abundance: .; v_gene: TRBV29-1; d_gene: .; j_gene: TRBJ2-5; CDR3aa: CSVVEVRQETQYF; CDR3nt: TGCAGCGTTGTCGAAGTTCGCCAAGAGACCCAGTACTTC
abundance: many; v_gene: TRBV5-1; d_gene: .; j_gene: TRBJ2-7; CDR3aa: CASSVTETYEQYF; CDR3nt: TGCGCCAGCAGCGTTACTGAAACCTACGAGCAGTACTTC
abundance: .; v_gene: TRBV7-2; d_gene: .; j_gene: TRBJ1-2; CDR3aa: CASSLAPTLIYGYTF; CDR3nt: TGTGCCAGCAGCTTAGCGCCGACACTGATCTATGGCTACACCTTC
abundance: many; v_gene: TRBV28; d_gene: TRBD1; j_gene: TRBJ1-2; CDR3aa: CASSSGTGVRDGYTF; CDR3nt: TGTGCCAGCAGCTCCGGGACAGGGGTGAGGGATGGCTACACCTTC
abundance: many; v_gene: TRBV9; d_gene: .; j_gene: TRBJ2-3; CDR3aa: CASSVAGTDTQYF; CDR3nt: TGTGCCAGCAGCGTAGCTGGCACAGATACGCAGTATTTT
abundance: .; v_gene: TRBV7-9; d_gene: .; j_gene: TRBJ2-5; CDR3aa: CASSPGTSGTRATQYF; CDR3nt: TGTGCCAGCAGCCCAGGGACCTCAGGGACAAGAGCGACCCAGTACTTC